The clone carrying this TCR beta chain was counted many times. Its antigen is currently unknown. The data originate from a study of spatial heterogeneity in lung cancer. Study-level information: The 65 or so donors had untreated early-stage non-small cell lung cancer. Sequenced follow-up PBMC samples came a median of around 2 years after resection, where available. The study's findings and limits: Relative to follow-up, resection was when ubiquitous expanded tumor TCRs appeared more in blood.

One entry per CDR3 protein, called by TCRdb with MiXCR from the 5' RACE reads. The sample records tens of thousands of distinct CDR3 sequences, around 11% being singletons. Deletions cut 4 bases from V and 4 bases from J, with 12 bases between. The CDR3 length is 14 residues. The germline V gene has CDR1 SEHNR and CDR2 FQNEAQ (reference sequence). Time point reported: blood at routine non-recurrence follow-up after resection. Unsorted tumor, nontumor lung tissue or cryopreserved PBMC supplied the whole RNA. The chain links TRBV7-9 to TRBJ2-3, with D possibly being TRBD1 or TRBD2 (5 bases each). Specimen: PBMCs, collected at follow-up. The TCR originated in a male donor with early-stage non-small cell lung cancer. CDR3 residues: CASSYGGWADTQYF. The CDR3 DNA is TGTGCCAGCAGCTATGGGGGTTGGGCAGATACGCAGTATTTT.